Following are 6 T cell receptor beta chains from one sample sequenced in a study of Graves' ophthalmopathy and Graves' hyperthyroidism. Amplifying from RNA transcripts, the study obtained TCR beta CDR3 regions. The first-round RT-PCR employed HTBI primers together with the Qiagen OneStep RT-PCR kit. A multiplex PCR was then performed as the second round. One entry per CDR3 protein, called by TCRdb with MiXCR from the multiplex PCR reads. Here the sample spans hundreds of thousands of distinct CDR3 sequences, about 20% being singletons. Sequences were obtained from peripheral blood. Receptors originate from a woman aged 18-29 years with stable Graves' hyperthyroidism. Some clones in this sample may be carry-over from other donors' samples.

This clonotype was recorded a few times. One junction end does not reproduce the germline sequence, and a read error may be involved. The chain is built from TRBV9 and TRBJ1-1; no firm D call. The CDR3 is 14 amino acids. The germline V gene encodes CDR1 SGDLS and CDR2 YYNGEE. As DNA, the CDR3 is TGTACCAGCAGCGTAGCCCCCTTAGGCACTGAAGCTTTCTTT. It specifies CTSSVAPLGTEAFF.

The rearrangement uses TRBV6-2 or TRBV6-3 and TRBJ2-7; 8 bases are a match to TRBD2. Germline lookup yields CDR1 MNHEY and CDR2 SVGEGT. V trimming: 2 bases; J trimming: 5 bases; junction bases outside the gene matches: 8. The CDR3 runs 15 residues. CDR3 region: CASSYPSGSPNEQYF. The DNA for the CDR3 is TGTGCCAGCAGTTACCCGAGCGGGAGCCCCAACGAGCAGTACTTC.

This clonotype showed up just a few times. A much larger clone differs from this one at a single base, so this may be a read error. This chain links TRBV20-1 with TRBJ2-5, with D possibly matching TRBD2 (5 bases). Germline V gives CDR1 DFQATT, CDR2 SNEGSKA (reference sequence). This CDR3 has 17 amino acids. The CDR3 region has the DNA TGCAGTGCTATATCTCCCACCAAAGCGGAGTACCATGAGACCCAGTACTTC. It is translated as CSAISPTKAEYHETQYF.

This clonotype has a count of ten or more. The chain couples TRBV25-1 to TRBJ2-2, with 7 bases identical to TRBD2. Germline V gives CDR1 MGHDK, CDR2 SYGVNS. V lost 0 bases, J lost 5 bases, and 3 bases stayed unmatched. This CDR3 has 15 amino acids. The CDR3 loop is CASSEYGRETGELFF. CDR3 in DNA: TGTGCCAGCAGTGAATATGGGAGGGAGACCGGGGAGCTGTTTTTT.

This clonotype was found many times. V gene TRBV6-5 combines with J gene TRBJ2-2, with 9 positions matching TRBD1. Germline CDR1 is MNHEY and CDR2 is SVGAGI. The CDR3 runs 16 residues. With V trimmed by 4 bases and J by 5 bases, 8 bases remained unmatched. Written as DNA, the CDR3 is TGTGCCAGCAGTTCCCAGACAGGGGGGAGGACCGGGGAGCTGTTTTTT. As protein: CASSSQTGGRTGELFF.

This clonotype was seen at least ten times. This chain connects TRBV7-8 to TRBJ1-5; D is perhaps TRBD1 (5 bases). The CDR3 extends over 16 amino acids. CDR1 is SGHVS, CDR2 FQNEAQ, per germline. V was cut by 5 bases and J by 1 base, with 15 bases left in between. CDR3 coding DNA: TGTGCCAGCAGCCCTACCAGGGACTCGAGCAATCAGCCCCAGCATTTT. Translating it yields CASSPTRDSSNQPQHF.